This T cell receptor (beta chain) was observed in a study of blood T cell repertoires in COVID-19. This CDR3 is built from 15 residues. The V gene lost 1 base and the J gene lost 0 bases, with 9 bases spanning the gap. In germline, CDR1 is SGHAT, CDR2 FQNNGV. Seattle researchers signed up patients amid active infection and tracked them longitudinally. In the study's own analysis: By means of reference gene primer amplification, nucleated cell counts were estimated. The repertoire was sequenced with immunoSEQ multiplex PCR; TCRdb's copy has only in-frame clones and lacks some. V and J calls plus clone size are reproduced from that table; the DNA served to infer D and trimming. The sample shows 300,000 to 450,000 clones, roughly nine tenths of them seen only once.

Material for sequencing was peripheral blood. This chain links TRBV11-2 with TRBJ2-5; no reliable D call. The sequence derives from a woman aged 30 to 39 with COVID-19, enrolled during active disease. CDR3 sequence reads: CASSLAPRYQETQYF. The CDR3 nucleotides are TGTGCCAGCAGCTTAGCCCCCAGGTACCAAGAGACCCAGTACTTC.